This T cell receptor beta chain appears in the sequencing data of a study of blood T cell repertoires in COVID-19. Trimming shortened V by 2 bases and J by 0 bases, and 6 bases separated the two germline ends. The germline V gene encodes CDR1 MGHDK and CDR2 SYGVNS. The CDR3 has 14 residues. Original processing notes: The assay estimated nucleated cells by amplifying reference gene primers. The data were produced by immunoSEQ multiplex PCR, yet TCRdb's version contains in-frame clones alone and is incomplete. That table furnishes V, J and clone size, whereas the DNA furnished D and trimming. This sample yields over 150,000 clones, of which over 80% are seen a single time; 7% belongs to the top ten.

This TCR was recovered from a woman aged 40 to 55 with COVID-19, enrolled during active disease. The V and J genes are TRBV25-1 and TRBJ2-3; D may be TRBD1 (6 bases). Source material: peripheral blood. The CDR3 region is CASSEGGSTDTQYF. The CDR3 coding sequence is TGTGCCAGCAGTGAAGGGGGCAGCACAGATACGCAGTATTTT.